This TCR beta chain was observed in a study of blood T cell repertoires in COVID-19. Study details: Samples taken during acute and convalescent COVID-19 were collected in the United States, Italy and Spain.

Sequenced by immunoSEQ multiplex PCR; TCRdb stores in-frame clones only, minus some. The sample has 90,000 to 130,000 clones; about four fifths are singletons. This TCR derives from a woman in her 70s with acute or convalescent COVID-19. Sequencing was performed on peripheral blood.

This CDR3 reads CASSQETVSGELFF. CDR3 bases: TGTGCCAGCAGCCAAGAAACGGTTTCCGGGGAGCTGTTTTTT. The gene calls are TRBV3-1 (or the pseudogene TRBV3-2) and TRBJ2-2, with D hard to call. The V end lost 0 bases, the J end lost 6 bases, and 8 bases lay between the germline ends. CDR1 is LGHDT, CDR2 YNNKEL, per germline (reference sequence). The CDR3 sequence is 14 residues long.